This T cell receptor (beta chain) is from a study of cytomegalovirus exposure and HLA in healthy donors. Germline-derived CDR1 and CDR2 are SGHTA and FQGNSA. The germline V and J ends were trimmed by 5 bases and 7 bases, with 21 bases remaining between them. The CDR3 totals 16 residues. In its sample, this clone was seen once. PCR primers comprised 60 Vbeta and 13 Jbeta primers. Here immunoSEQ multiplex PCR was the method, and the copy in TCRdb shows in-frame clones only, minus some. The data hold some 78,000 clones, with less than 80% observed a single time. This TCR derives from a man in his forties in good health and CMV-seropositive. The source material was PBMCs. V gene TRBV7-2 combines with J gene TRBJ2-1, with D tentatively TRBD2 (5 bases). CDR3 region: CASSTTLASLGNEQFF. The CDR3 nucleotides are TGTGCCAGCAGCACCACTCTGGCTAGCCTAGGGAATGAGCAGTTCTTC.